Described below is a single T cell receptor beta chain sequence and its context. Seattle researchers signed up patients amid active infection and tracked them longitudinally. The sample comes from a study of blood T cell repertoires in COVID-19. Study-wide context: Sites across the United States, Italy and Spain contributed samples from acute and convalescent COVID-19. From T cells, B-cell-depleted T cells, or PBMCs came the material, which was cDNA or gDNA.

The CDR3 spans 15 residues. The germline V gene has CDR1 MDHEN and CDR2 SYDVKM. Trimming pared 6 bases from V and 3 bases from J, leaving 17 bases between. Per the original data handling: Reference gene primers were amplified, and this amplification served to estimate nucleated cell counts. The assay was immunoSEQ multiplex PCR, and TCRdb's table has in-frame clones only and misses some. The DNA gave D and trimming, while V, J and clone size come from that table. The repertoire holds about 150,000 clones, approximately 85% seen once, with 0.6% to 0.7% in the top ten. Material for sequencing was peripheral blood. The V and J genes are TRBV28 and TRBJ1-2; weak D call: TRBD1 (6 bases). The clonotype was recovered from a man aged 60 to 69 with COVID-19, enrolled during active disease. CDR3 sequence: CASRVGGAKDYGYTF. The CDR3 DNA is TGTGCCAGCAGAGTTGGGGGGGCGAAAGACTATGGCTACACCTTC.